A selection of T cell receptor beta chains follows, all from one sample in a study of post-analysis software for immune sequencing data. TCRdb fed the PCR reads into MiXCR, producing one record per CDR3 protein. The sample has roughly 400,000 distinct CDR3 sequences, 35% to 45% seen once. Sequenced input: blood. These receptor sequences come from a girl aged 2-10 years with multiple sclerosis. The CDR3 runs from the conserved cysteine through the conserved F or W. D genes are given only for firm matches. The listing skips clone size in some rows; elsewhere it reads once, few, many or a size class.

clone_size,v_call,j_call,d_call,cdr3_nt,cdr3_aa
.,TRBV12-3/TRBV12-4,TRBJ2-5,TRBD1,TGTGCCAGCAGTTTAATCGACAGGGGGAGAGAGACCCAGTACTTC,CASSLIDRGRETQYF
.,TRBV28,TRBJ2-7,.,TGTGCCAGCAGTTTATCCCGGAGGGGCTACGAGCAGTACTTC,CASSLSRRGYEQYF
many,TRBV10-2,TRBJ1-2,TRBD1,TGCGCCAGCAGTCTCCAGGGGGCTTATGGCTACACCTTC,CASSLQGAYGYTF
.,TRBV28,TRBJ2-7,TRBD2,TGTGCCAGCAGAAAAGGGACTAGCGGGATAAGGCGCGAGCAGTACTTC,CASRKGTSGIRREQYF
few,TRBV28,TRBJ2-7,.,TGTGCCAGCAGTTACAAGACTGGGTACGAGCAGTACTTC,CASSYKTGYEQYF
.,TRBV6-5,TRBJ2-5,TRBD2,TGTGCCAGCAGGAAAAGCGGGAGGAGGGAGACCCAGTACTTC,CASRKSGRRETQYF
.,TRBV20-1,TRBJ2-5,.,TGCAGTGCTAGGGATGGACACAGGGTAGAGACCCAGTACTTC,CSARDGHRVETQYF
.,TRBV13,TRBJ2-5,.,TGTGCCAGCAGCTTTAATAGCGAGCCTCAAGAGACCCAGTACTTC,CASSFNSEPQETQYF
.,TRBV20-1,TRBJ1-2,TRBD1,TGCAGTGCTAGATCCAGGGGGAATAACTATGGCTACACCTTC,CSARSRGNNYGYTF
few,TRBV9,TRBJ2-5,.,TGTGCCAGCAGCGTAGGAATGGGGCGGGCCCAGTACTTC,CASSVGMGRAQYF
.,TRBV6-1,TRBJ1-5,TRBD1,TGTGCCAGCAGTAAACCGGACAGGGATAATCAGCCCCAGCATTTT,CASSKPDRDNQPQHF
.,TRBV29-1,TRBJ2-1,.,TGCAGCGTAGAACACCGGAGCTCCTACAATGAGCAGTTCTTC,CSVEHRSSYNEQFF
.,TRBV20-1,TRBJ2-1,TRBD2,TGCAGTGCCGGGGGGGGACTAGCGTCCAATGAGCAGTTCTTC,CSAGGGLASNEQFF
many,TRBV4-2,TRBJ2-3,.,TGTGCCAGCAGCCAAGATGACGACCCTGGCACAGATACGCAGTATTTT,CASSQDDDPGTDTQYF
.,TRBV5-1,TRBJ2-4,.,TGCGCCAGCAGCTTAGAGGGGACTCAAAACATTCAGTACTTC,CASSLEGTQNIQYF
.,TRBV28,TRBJ2-5,TRBD2,TGTGCCAGCAGTCGACGTCCCGCGGGGGGCCCCAATGAGCAGTACTTC,CASSRRPAGGPNEQYF
.,TRBV6-5,TRBJ1-4,TRBD1,TGTGCCAGCAGTCCGCGGGACAGCTTTGAAAAACTGTTTTTT,CASSPRDSFEKLFF
.,TRBV28,TRBJ1-4,TRBD1,TGTGCCAGCAGTTTGGGGCCTGACAGGGGCGAAAAACTGTTTTTT,CASSLGPDRGEKLFF
.,TRBV27,TRBJ1-5,.,TGTGCCAGCAGTACCAGTAGCAATCAGCCCCAGCATTTT,CASSTSSNQPQHF
.,TRBV5-5,TRBJ1-1,.,TGTGCCAGCAGCTGGGGGGTTGCCACTGAAGCTTTCTTT,CASSWGVATEAFF
.,TRBV12-3/TRBV12-4,TRBJ2-3,TRBD2,TGTGCCAGCAGTTTCCCTAGCGGGGGAAGCGCAGATACGGAGTATTTT,CASSFPSGGSADTEYF
.,TRBV29-1,TRBJ1-2,.,TGCAGCGTTGAAGATGTTAGCCTTGAGGGCTATGGCTACACCTTC,CSVEDVSLEGYGYTF
.,TRBV4-1,TRBJ2-7,.,TGCGCCAGCAGCCAAGAAGGGTTTGGGGGTTTCCACGAGCAGTACTTC,CASSQEGFGGFHEQYF
.,TRBV9,TRBJ2-4,.,TGTGCCAGCAGCGTAGAAGCATCGAACATTCAGTACTTC,CASSVEASNIQYF
.,TRBV6-6,TRBJ1-5,.,TGTGCCAGCAGTTACCAGGGCACTCCGGGGCAGCCCCAGCATTTT,CASSYQGTPGQPQHF
few,TRBV9,TRBJ2-3,.,TGTGCCAGCAGCGGCGCGGGGACCTCCACAGATACGCAGTATTTT,CASSGAGTSTDTQYF
.,TRBV5-1,TRBJ2-1,TRBD2,TGCGCCAGCAGCTTGCCCCTAGCGGGGGGATACAATGAGCAGTTCTTC,CASSLPLAGGYNEQFF
.,TRBV27,TRBJ2-1,.,TGTGCCAGCAGTCGCGGGGGCCCGGGGGGCGTCTACAATGAGCAGTTCTTC,CASSRGGPGGVYNEQFF
.,TRBV4-1,TRBJ2-7,.,TGCGCCAGCAGCCAAGAGACGGCTAGCTTCCCCTACGAGCAGTACTTC,CASSQETASFPYEQYF
.,TRBV7-2,TRBJ2-7,.,TGTGCCAGCAGCTTACGGGGTGAGACCTCCTACGAGCAGTACTTC,CASSLRGETSYEQYF
once,TRBV28,TRBJ2-1,.,TGTGCCAGCAGTTTATTGGGGGGTAGTCGGTCGGTGCAGTTCTTC,CASSLLGGSRSVQFF
.,TRBV7-3,TRBJ2-2,TRBD2,TGTGCCAGCAGCTATCTAGCGGGCCCAAACCCCGGGGAGCTGTTTTTT,CASSYLAGPNPGELFF
.,TRBV28,TRBJ2-7,TRBD1,TGTGCCAGCGTCCGAGGTGGGGACAGGGCCTACGAGCAGTACTTC,CASVRGGDRAYEQYF
.,TRBV15,TRBJ2-4,TRBD2,TGTGCCACCAGCACTAGCGGGGAGATCTTAGCCAAAAACATTCAGTACTTC,CATSTSGEILAKNIQYF
many,TRBV5-1,TRBJ2-5,TRBD2,TGCGCCAGCAGCTCGGGACTAGCGGGATCGGAGACCCAGTACTTC,CASSSGLAGSETQYF
.,TRBV20-1,TRBJ2-7,TRBD2,TGCAGTGCTAGAGCCCCCACTAGCGGGGGGGCGGTTCGTTACGAGCAGTACTTC,CSARAPTSGGAVRYEQYF
.,TRBV7-2,TRBJ2-1,TRBD1,TGTGCCAGCAGCCCCGGACAGGGGGTAGGGGAGCAGTTCTTC,CASSPGQGVGEQFF
once,TRBV6-5,TRBJ1-5,.,TGTGCCAGCAGTTACTCGGAGTGGGGTCCCCAGCATTTT,CASSYSEWGPQHF
few,TRBV29-1,TRBJ2-3,TRBD2,TGCAGCGGAGGGACTAGCGGGGGAGCAGATACGCAGTATTTT,CSGGTSGGADTQYF
few,TRBV7-9,TRBJ1-2,.,TGTGCCAGCAGCTTAGATCGGAAAAGCTATGGCTACACCTTC,CASSLDRKSYGYTF
once,TRBV18,TRBJ2-7,TRBD1,TGTGCCAGCTCACCACCCCGGACAGGGGTCGGGGAAGAGCAGTACTTC,CASSPPRTGVGEEQYF
few,TRBV6-5,TRBJ2-5,.,TGTGCCAGCAGGTGGCACAGAGCCGTCGAGACCCAGTACTTC,CASRWHRAVETQYF
.,TRBV20-1,TRBJ2-3,TRBD2,TGCAGTGCTAGCCTAGCGGAAGACACAGATACGCAGTATTTT,CSASLAEDTDTQYF
.,TRBV20-1,TRBJ2-1,.,TGCAGTGCTAGCCGTCTAGCTGCGGAGACCCAGTTCTTC,CSASRLAAETQFF
.,TRBV6-6,TRBJ1-2,.,TGTGCCAGCAGTTACGATGGCTACACCTTC,CASSYDGYTF
.,TRBV12-3/TRBV12-4,TRBJ1-5,.,TGTGCCAGCAGAATACAGGGTGGGAATCAGCCCCAGCATTTT,CASRIQGGNQPQHF
few,TRBV11-2,TRBJ1-1,.,TGTGCCAGCAGCTTAAGCTTTGCAATGAACACTGAAGCTTTCTTT,CASSLSFAMNTEAFF
.,TRBV10-3,TRBJ1-2,.,TGTGCCATCAGTGACCTTGCAGGGGATAACTATGGCTACACCTTC,CAISDLAGDNYGYTF
.,TRBV29-1,TRBJ2-6,TRBD1,TGCAGCGTTTGGACAGGGGTCGGGGCCAACGTCCTGACTTTC,CSVWTGVGANVLTF
few,TRBV29-1,TRBJ2-1,.,TGCAGCGTTGAAAGCGACAGTAACTACAATGAGCAGTTCTTC,CSVESDSNYNEQFF
.,TRBV7-2,TRBJ2-7,.,TGTGCCAGCAAAAGTGGGTGGGGAGACGAGCAGTACTTC,CASKSGWGDEQYF
.,TRBV20-1,TRBJ2-7,TRBD2,TGCAGTGCCCGGTCGGGTGGGTTCACAGCGGGGCAACATTTCTACGAGCAGTACTTC,CSARSGGFTAGQHFYEQYF
few,TRBV29-1,TRBJ2-5,.,TGCAGCGTTGAAGGCGGACACCAAGAGACCCAGTACTTC,CSVEGGHQETQYF
few,TRBV10-3,TRBJ1-2,TRBD1,TGTGCCACCCAGGGGGCGAGTAACTATGGCTACACCTTC,CATQGASNYGYTF
few,TRBV7-2,TRBJ2-7,TRBD2,TGTGCCAGCAGCACAAGCGGGAGTTCCAGCGAGCAGTACTTC,CASSTSGSSSEQYF
.,TRBV7-6,TRBJ2-1,TRBD2,TGTGCCAGCAGCTTATATTATCAGAGCGGGAGCAGAGACAATGAGCAGTTCTTC,CASSLYYQSGSRDNEQFF
.,TRBV20-1,TRBJ2-3,TRBD1,TGCAGTGCACCCCCTCTTAGGGGGACAGGCACAGATACGCAGTATTTT,CSAPPLRGTGTDTQYF
few,TRBV7-2,TRBJ2-1,TRBD2,TGTGCCAGCAGTTGGACTAGCGGGAGGGCCTACAATGAGCAGTTCTTC,CASSWTSGRAYNEQFF